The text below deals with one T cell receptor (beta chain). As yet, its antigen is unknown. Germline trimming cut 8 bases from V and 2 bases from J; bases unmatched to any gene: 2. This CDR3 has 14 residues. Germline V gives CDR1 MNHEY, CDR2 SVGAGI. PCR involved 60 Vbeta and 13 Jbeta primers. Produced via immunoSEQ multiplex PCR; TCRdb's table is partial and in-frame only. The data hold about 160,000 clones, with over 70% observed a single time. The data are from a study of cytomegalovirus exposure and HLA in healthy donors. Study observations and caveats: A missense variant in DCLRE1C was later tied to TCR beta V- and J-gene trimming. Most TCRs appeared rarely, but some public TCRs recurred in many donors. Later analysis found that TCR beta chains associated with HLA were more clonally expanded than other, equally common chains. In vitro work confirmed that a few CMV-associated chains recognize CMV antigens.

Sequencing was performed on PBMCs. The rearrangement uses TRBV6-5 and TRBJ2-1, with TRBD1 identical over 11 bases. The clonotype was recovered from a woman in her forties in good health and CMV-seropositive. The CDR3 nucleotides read TGTGCCAGCCGGGGACAGGGGGCCTACAATGAGCAGTTCTTC. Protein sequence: CASRGQGAYNEQFF.